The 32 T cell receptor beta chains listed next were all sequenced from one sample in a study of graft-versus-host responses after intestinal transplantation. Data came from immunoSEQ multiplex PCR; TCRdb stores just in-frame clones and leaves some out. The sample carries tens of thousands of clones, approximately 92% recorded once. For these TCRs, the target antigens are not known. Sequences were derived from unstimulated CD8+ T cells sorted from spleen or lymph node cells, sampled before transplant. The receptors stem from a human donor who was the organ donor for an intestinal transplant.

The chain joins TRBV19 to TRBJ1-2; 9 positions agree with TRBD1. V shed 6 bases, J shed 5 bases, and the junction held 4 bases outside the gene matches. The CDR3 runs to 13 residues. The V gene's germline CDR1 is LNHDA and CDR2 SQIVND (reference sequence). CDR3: CASRDRGHYGYTF. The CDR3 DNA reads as TGTGCCAGTAGGGACAGGGGCCATTATGGCTACACCTTC. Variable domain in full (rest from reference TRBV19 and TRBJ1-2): DGGITQSPKYLFRKEGQNVTLSCEQNLNHDAMYWYRQDPGQGLRLIYYSQIVNDFQKGDIAEGYSVSREKKESFPLTVTSAQKNPTAFYLCASRDRGHYGYTFGSGTRLTVV.

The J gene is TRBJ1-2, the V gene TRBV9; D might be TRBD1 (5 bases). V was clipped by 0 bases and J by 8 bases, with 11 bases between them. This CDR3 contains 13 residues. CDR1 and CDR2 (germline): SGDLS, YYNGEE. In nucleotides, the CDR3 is TGTGCCAGCAGCGTAGGGGGCGGTGTAGGCTACACCTTC. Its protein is CASSVGGGVGYTF.

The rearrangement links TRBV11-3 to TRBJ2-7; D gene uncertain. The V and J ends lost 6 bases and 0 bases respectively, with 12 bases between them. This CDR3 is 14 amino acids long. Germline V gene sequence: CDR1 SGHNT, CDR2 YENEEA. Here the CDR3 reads CASSSSPGSYEQYF. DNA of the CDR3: TGTGCCAGCAGTTCCTCCCCCGGCTCCTACGAGCAGTACTTC.

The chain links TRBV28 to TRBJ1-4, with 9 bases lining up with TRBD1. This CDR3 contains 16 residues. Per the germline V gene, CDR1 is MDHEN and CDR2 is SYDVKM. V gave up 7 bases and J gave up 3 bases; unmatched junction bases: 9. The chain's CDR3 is CASTRTGEMPNEKLFF. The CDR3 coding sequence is TGTGCCAGCACGCGGACAGGGGAAATGCCTAATGAAAAACTGTTTTTT. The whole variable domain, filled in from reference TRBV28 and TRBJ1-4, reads DVKVTQSSRYLVKRTGEKVFLECVQDMDHENMFWYRQDPGLGLRLIYFSYDVKMKEKGDIPEGYSVSREKKERFSLILESASTNQTSMYLCASTRTGEMPNEKLFFGSGTQLSVL.

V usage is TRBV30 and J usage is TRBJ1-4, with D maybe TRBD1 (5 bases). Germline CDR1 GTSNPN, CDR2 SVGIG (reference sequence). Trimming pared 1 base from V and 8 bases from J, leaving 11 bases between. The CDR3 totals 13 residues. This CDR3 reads CAWSGRRGEKLFF. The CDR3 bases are TGTGCCTGGAGTGGCAGGCGGGGGGAAAAACTGTTTTTT.

CDR3 protein: CASSQLTSGREVEQFF. In DNA, the CDR3 is TGCGCCAGCAGCCAACTTACTAGCGGGAGGGAGGTCGAGCAGTTCTTC. V and J are TRBV4-3 and TRBJ2-1, with TRBD2 matching over 13 bases. With 2 bases clipped from V and 10 bases from J, the junction kept 8 bases outside the gene matches. This CDR3 region has 16 residues. Germline-derived CDR1 and CDR2 are LGHNA and YSLEER.

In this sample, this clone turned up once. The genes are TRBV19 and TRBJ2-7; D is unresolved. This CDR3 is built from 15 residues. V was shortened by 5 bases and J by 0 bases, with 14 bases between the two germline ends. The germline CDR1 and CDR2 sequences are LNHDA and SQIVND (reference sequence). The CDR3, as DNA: TGTGCCAGTAGTCCGTATCCTCTCAGCTCCTACGAGCAGTACTTC. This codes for CASSPYPLSSYEQYF.

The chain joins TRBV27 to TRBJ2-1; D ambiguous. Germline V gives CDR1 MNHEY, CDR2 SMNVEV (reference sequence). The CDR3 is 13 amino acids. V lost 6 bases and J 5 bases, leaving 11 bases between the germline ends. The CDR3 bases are TGTGCCAGCAGGCCCACAGACCACAATGAGCAGTTCTTC. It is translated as CASRPTDHNEQFF.

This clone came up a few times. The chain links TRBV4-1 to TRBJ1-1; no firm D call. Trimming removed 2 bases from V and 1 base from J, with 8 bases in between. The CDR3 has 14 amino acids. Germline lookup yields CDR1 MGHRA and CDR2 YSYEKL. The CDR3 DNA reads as TGCGCCAGCAGCCAACAGGCAGGGAACACTGAAGCTTTCTTT. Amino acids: CASSQQAGNTEAFF.

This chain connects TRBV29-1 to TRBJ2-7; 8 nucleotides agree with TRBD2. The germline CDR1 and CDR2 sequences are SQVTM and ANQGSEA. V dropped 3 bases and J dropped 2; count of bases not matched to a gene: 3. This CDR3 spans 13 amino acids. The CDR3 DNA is TGCAGCGTTGAGACTAGCGCGCCCTACGAGCAGTACTTC. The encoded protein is CSVETSAPYEQYF.

CDR3 coding DNA: TGCAGCGTTGAAGTGGCGGGCGGCTACACCTTC. Encoded protein: CSVEVAGGYTF. This chain links TRBV29-1 with TRBJ1-2; D is uncertain. The V gene lost 1 base and the J gene lost 8 bases, with 8 bases spanning the gap. CDR1 is SQVTM, CDR2 ANQGSEA, per germline. This CDR3 is 11 amino acids long.

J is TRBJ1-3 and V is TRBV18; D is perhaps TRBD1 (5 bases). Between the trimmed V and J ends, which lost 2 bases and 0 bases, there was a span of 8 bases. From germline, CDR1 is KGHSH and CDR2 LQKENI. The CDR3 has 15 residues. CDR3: CASSPSGLSGNTIYF. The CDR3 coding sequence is TGTGCCAGCTCACCATCAGGGCTCTCTGGAAACACCATATATTTT.

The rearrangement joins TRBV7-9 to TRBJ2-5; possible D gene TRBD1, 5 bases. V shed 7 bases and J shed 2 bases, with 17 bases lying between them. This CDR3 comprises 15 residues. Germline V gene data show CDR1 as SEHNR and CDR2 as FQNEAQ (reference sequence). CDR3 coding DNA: TGTGCCAGCACCCCGCCCTGGCAGGGACAAGAGACCCAGTACTTC. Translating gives CASTPPWQGQETQYF.

In nucleotides, the CDR3 is TGTGCCAGCAGCGTAGAGGTCGGACTAGCGGGAGGGGGTGAGACCCAGTACTTC. Its protein is CASSVEVGLAGGGETQYF. V gene TRBV9 combines with J gene TRBJ2-5; 15 nucleotides line up with TRBD2. Germline-derived CDR1 and CDR2 are SGDLS and YYNGEE. The CDR3 is 18 amino acids. V lost 0 bases and J lost 5; bases outside the gene matches: 8. Looking up the rest from reference TRBV9 and TRBJ2-5 gives the full variable domain: DSGVTQTPKHLITATGQRVTLRCSPRSGDLSVYWYQQSLDQGLQFLIQYYNGEERAKGNILERFSAQQFPDLHSELNLSSLELGDSALYFCASSVEVGLAGGGETQYFGPGTRLLVL.

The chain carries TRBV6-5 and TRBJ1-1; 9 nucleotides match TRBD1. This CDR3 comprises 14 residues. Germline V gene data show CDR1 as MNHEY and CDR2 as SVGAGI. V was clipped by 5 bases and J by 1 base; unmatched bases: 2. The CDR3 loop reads CASSTGQGNTEAFF. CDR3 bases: TGTGCCAGCAGTACGGGACAGGGGAACACTGAAGCTTTCTTT.

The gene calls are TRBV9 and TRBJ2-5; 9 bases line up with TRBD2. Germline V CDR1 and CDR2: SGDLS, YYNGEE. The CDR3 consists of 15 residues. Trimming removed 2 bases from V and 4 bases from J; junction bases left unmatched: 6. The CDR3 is CASSVGGGAGETQYF. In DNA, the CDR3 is TGTGCCAGCAGCGTCGGCGGGGGGGCCGGAGAGACCCAGTACTTC.

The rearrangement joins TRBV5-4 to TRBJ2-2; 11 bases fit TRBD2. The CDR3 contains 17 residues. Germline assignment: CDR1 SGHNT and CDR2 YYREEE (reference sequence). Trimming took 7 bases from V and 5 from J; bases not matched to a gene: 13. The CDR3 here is CASAQWLAGGETGELFF. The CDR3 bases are TGTGCCAGCGCGCAGTGGCTAGCGGGGGGCGAGACCGGGGAGCTGTTTTTT. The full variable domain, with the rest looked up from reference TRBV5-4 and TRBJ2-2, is ETGVTQSPTHLIKTRGQQVTLRCSSQSGHNTVSWYQQALGQGPQFIFQYYREEENGRGNFPPRFSGLQFPNYSSELNVNALELDDSALYLCASAQWLAGGETGELFFGEGSRLTVL.

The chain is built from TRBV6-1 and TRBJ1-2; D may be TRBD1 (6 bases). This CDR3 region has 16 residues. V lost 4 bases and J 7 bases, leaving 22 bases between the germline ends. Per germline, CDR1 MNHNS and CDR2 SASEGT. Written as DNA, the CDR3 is TGTGCCAGCAGTGGTACTAGGGGGTCCACAGGGCCTGGCTACACCTTC. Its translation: CASSGTRGSTGPGYTF.

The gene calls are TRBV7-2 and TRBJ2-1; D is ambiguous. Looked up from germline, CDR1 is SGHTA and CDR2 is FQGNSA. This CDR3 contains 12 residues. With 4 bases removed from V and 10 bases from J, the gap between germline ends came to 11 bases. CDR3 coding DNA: TGTGCCAGCAGCTCCACCCGGGTCGAGCAGTTCTTC. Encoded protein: CASSSTRVEQFF.

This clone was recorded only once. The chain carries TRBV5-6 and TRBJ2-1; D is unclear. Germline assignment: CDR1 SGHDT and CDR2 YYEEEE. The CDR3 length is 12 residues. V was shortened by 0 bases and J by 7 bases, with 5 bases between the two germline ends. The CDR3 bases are TGTGCCAGCAGCTTGGACCTAAATGAGCAGTTCTTC. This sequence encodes CASSLDLNEQFF.

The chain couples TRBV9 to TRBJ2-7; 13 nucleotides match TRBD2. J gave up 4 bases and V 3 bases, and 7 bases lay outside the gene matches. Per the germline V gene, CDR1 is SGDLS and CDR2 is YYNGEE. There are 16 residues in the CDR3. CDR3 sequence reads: CASSGTSGSKGYEQYF. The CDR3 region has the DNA TGTGCCAGCAGCGGGACTAGCGGGAGCAAGGGGTACGAGCAGTACTTC.

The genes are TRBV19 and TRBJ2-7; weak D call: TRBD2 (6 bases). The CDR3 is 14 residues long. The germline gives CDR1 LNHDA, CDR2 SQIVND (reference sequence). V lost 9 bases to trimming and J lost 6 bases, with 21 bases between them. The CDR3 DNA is TGTGCCAGCAATAGGCGGGGCACCCGTGGCGAGCAGTACTTC. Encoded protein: CASNRRGTRGEQYF.

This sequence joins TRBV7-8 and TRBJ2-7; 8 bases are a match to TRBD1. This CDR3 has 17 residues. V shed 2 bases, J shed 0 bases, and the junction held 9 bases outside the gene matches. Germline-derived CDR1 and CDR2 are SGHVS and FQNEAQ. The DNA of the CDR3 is TGTGCCAGCAGCTTACGGAACAGACAGGGGCGCTCCTACGAGCAGTACTTC. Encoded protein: CASSLRNRQGRSYEQYF. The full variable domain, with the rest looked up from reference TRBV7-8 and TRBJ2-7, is GAGVSQSPRYKVAKRGQDVALRCDPISGHVSLFWYQQALGQGPEFLTYFQNEAQLDKSGLPSDRFFAERPEGSVSTLKIQRTQQEDSAVYLCASSLRNRQGRSYEQYFGPGTRLTVT.

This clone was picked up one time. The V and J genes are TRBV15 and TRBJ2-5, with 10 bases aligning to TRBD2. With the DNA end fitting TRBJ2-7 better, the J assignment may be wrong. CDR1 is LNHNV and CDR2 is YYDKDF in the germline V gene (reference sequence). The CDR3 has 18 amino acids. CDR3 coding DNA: TGTGCCACCAGCACTTTCTTAGCGGGGGGCGCGAGCTCCTACGAGCAGTACTTC. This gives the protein CATSTFLAGGASSYEQYF.

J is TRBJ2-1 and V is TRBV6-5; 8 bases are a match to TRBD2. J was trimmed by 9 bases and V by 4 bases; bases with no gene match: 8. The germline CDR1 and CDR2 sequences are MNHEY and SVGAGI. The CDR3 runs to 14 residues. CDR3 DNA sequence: TGTGCCAGCAGTTTCGGGGGGGGTGGAGGTGAGCAGTTCTTC. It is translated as CASSFGGGGGEQFF.

The CDR3 loop reads CASSLSARRGNTEAFF. CDR3 in DNA: TGTGCCAGCAGCTTGAGTGCTCGACGGGGGAACACTGAAGCTTTCTTT. The chain has TRBV7-9 and TRBJ1-1; no firm D call. Germline V gene lookup returns CDR1 SEHNR and CDR2 FQNEAQ (reference sequence). The CDR3 loop spans 16 amino acids. V lost 3 bases to trimming and J lost 1 base, with 15 bases between them.

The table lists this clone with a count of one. The CDR3 reads CASSVVLAGSYNEQFF. CDR3 coding DNA: TGTGCCAGCAGCGTAGTACTAGCGGGCTCCTACAATGAGCAGTTCTTC. The rearrangement uses TRBV9 and TRBJ2-1; TRBD2 agrees at 9 bases. Germline V gene lookup returns CDR1 SGDLS and CDR2 YYNGEE. The CDR3 loop spans 16 amino acids. V lost 0 bases, J lost 0 bases, and 1 base stayed unmatched.

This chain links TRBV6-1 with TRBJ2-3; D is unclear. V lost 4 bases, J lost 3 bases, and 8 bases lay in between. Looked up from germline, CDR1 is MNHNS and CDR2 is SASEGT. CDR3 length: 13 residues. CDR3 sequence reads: CASSGEETDTQYF. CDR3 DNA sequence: TGTGCCAGCAGTGGAGAGGAGACAGATACGCAGTATTTT.

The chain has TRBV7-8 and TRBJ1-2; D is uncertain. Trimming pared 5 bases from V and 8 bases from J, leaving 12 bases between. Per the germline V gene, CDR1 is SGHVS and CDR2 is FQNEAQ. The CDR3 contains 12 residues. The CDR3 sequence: CASSEEAGGYTF. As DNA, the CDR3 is TGTGCCAGCAGCGAGGAAGCGGGAGGCTACACCTTC.

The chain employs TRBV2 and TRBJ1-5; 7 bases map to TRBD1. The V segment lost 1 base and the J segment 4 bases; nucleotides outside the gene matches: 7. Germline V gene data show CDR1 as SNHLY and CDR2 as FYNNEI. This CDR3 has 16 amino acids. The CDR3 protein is CASSEVGTVKNQPQHF. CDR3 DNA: TGTGCCAGCAGTGAAGTCGGGACAGTGAAGAATCAGCCCCAGCATTTT.

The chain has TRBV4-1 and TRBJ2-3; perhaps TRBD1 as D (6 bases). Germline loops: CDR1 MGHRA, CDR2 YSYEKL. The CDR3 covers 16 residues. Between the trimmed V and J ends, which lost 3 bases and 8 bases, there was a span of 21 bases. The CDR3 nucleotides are TGCGCCAGCAGCCATGAGACAGGAGGTAGTGGCAGTACGCAGTATTTT. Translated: CASSHETGGSGSTQYF.

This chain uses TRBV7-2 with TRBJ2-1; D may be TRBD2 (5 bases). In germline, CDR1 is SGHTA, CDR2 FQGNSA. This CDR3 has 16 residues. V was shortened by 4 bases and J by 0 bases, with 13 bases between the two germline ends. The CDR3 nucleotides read TGTGCCAGCAGCTACCCAACTAGGAGCTCCTACAATGAGCAGTTCTTC. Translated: CASSYPTRSSYNEQFF.